Listed below are T cell receptor beta chains from one sample, sequenced in a study of siplizumab effects on memory and regulatory T cells. Some clones are missing from TCRdb's copy, which holds only in-frame ones; the method was immunoSEQ multiplex PCR. The data show 70,000 to 90,000 clones, 80% to 90% seen once. The material sequenced was CD4+ T cells sorted from blood. Receptors originate from a human donor in good health. CDR3s include the opening cysteine and the closing phenylalanine or tryptophan. The order of the fields is V gene, CDR3 protein.

V gene: TRBV23-1; CDR3 protein: CASSQSAWGGPSSYNEQFF
V gene: TRBV23-1; CDR3 protein: CASSQSNRGKNIQYF
V gene: TRBV4-2; CDR3 protein: CASSHLAGAHNEQFF
V gene: TRBV6-5; CDR3 protein: CASSGGLAGGDEQFF
V gene: TRBV9; CDR3 protein: CASASGSIGEQFF
V gene: TRBV18; CDR3 protein: CASTTGALPYSGANVLTF
V gene: TRBV27; CDR3 protein: CASSSQGVSWGANVLTF
V gene: TRBV28; CDR3 protein: CASSRLYEQYF
V gene: TRBV7-9; CDR3 protein: CASSPGTSGKYNEQFF
V gene: TRBV6-5; CDR3 protein: CASSPGLAGPGQYF
V gene: TRBV7-8; CDR3 protein: CASSSNSGRGYEQYF
V gene: TRBV19; CDR3 protein: CASSSRDQPQHF
V gene: TRBV7-9; CDR3 protein: CASSLDRGYQETQYF
V gene: TRBV18; CDR3 protein: CASSPSRGDTGELFF
V gene: TRBV18; CDR3 protein: CASSPREAGEAFF
V gene: TRBV5-1; CDR3 protein: CASSLGVRNEKLFF
V gene: TRBV6-1; CDR3 protein: CASSRDRPNYEQYF
V gene: TRBV10-3; CDR3 protein: CAISDSSGANVLTF
V gene: TRBV30; CDR3 protein: CAWSRDRGEKLFF
V gene: TRBV7-2; CDR3 protein: CASSLVRQGGNNEQFF
V gene: TRBV7-3; CDR3 protein: CASSLLAGGPNEQFF
V gene: TRBV9; CDR3 protein: CASSPTPTNEKLFF
V gene: TRBV7-9; CDR3 protein: CASSLPAVRGTQYF
V gene: TRBV4-1; CDR3 protein: CASSRAGPGVYEQYF
V gene: TRBV7-9; CDR3 protein: CASSLGGAGDTEAFF
V gene: TRBV29-1; CDR3 protein: CSVEVQETQYF
V gene: TRBV11-3; CDR3 protein: CASRLSGGSYEQYF
V gene: TRBV27; CDR3 protein: CASSVNSGQYNQPQHF
V gene: TRBV25-1; CDR3 protein: CASSEYGRSYEQYF
V gene: TRBV10-1; CDR3 protein: CASSATANTEAFF
V gene: TRBV5-5; CDR3 protein: CASSLGAGTVSYEQYF
V gene: TRBV5-1; CDR3 protein: CASSMGLTYNEQFF
V gene: TRBV6-4; CDR3 protein: CATRLAAHTDTQYF
V gene: TRBV28; CDR3 protein: CASSTTTGTPYYTF
V gene: TRBV6-6; CDR3 protein: CASSRTRDSSYEQYF
V gene: TRBV15; CDR3 protein: CATSRDYGLAGYTF
V gene: TRBV7-2; CDR3 protein: CASSLVAGAGETQYF
V gene: TRBV28; CDR3 protein: CASSETKTPEAFF
V gene: TRBV19; CDR3 protein: CASSIQESEQYF
V gene: TRBV28; CDR3 protein: CASSFGLAGGLNEQFF
V gene: TRBV7-9; CDR3 protein: CASSAREPYEQYF
V gene: TRBV27; CDR3 protein: CASSYGVGTGELFF
V gene: TRBV19; CDR3 protein: CASSMGETQYF
V gene: TRBV9; CDR3 protein: CASSVLWDSYEQYF
V gene: TRBV9; CDR3 protein: CASRRSVNYGYTF
V gene: TRBV2; CDR3 protein: CASSTQPNVSGNTIYF
V gene: TRBV6-5; CDR3 protein: CASRPTGVWEQYF
V gene: TRBV5-1; CDR3 protein: CASSLERYEQYF
V gene: TRBV11-2; CDR3 protein: CASSLEGTGLYEQYF
V gene: TRBV15; CDR3 protein: CATKAGGTNEQFF
V gene: TRBV2; CDR3 protein: CASRAQPAGFDQPQHF
V gene: TRBV19; CDR3 protein: CASSMGNEYYGYTF
V gene: TRBV18; CDR3 protein: CASSPRVNTEAFF
V gene: TRBV5-1; CDR3 protein: CASSLDGLAGAYEQYF
V gene: TRBV7-9; CDR3 protein: CASSYNKNYEQYF
V gene: TRBV6-6; CDR3 protein: CASSPEWTSNQPQHF
V gene: TRBV12-5; CDR3 protein: CASGSLTETQYF
V gene: TRBV10-3; CDR3 protein: CAISGTSQETQYF
V gene: TRBV7-2; CDR3 protein: CASTLGQVWFSEQFF
V gene: TRBV10-2; CDR3 protein: CASSESPGGREFF